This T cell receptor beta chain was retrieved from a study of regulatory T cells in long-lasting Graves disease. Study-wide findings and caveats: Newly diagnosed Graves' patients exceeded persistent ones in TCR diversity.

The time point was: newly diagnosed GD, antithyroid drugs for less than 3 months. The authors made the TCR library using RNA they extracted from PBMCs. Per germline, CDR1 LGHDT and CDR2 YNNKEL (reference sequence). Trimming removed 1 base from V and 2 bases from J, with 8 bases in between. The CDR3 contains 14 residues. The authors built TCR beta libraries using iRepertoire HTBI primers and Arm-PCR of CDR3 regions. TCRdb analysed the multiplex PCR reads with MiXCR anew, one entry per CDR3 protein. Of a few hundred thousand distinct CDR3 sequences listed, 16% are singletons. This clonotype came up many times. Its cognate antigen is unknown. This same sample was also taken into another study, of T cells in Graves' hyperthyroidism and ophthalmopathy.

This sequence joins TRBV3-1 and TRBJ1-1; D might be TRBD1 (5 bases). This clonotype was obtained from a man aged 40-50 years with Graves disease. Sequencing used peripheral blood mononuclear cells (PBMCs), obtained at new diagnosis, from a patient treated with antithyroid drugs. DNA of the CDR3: TGTGCCAGCAGCCAAGTTAGGGGAAACACTGAAGCTTTCTTT. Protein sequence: CASSQVRGNTEAFF.